This TCR beta chain derives from a study of radiotherapy plus CTLA-4 blockade in lung cancer. As for the study in general: 18% of patients responded objectively, and 31% achieved disease control.

Findings of the study overall: The authors reported that early blood T cell clone dynamics, with interferon-beta, best predicted response. Peripheral blood showed expansion of tumor-derived TCR clones after radiotherapy and ipilimumab.

CDR3 length equals 15 residues. The germline gives CDR1 SGHRS, CDR2 YFSETQ. The junction had 12 bases not matched to a gene; V was cut back by 3 bases and J by 9 bases. The study gave focal radiation plus ipilimumab CTLA-4 blockade to patients with chemo-refractory metastatic non-small-cell lung cancer. As for this clone: The antigen is undetermined.

Sequenced by immunoSEQ multiplex PCR; TCRdb stores in-frame clones only, minus some. The sample yields approximately 98,000 clones, approximately 85% seen once. This clonotype was obtained from a human donor with non-small cell lung cancer who had a partial response to radiotherapy plus ipilimumab. The sequenced sample was peripheral blood, obtained from a patient treated with radiotherapy plus ipilimumab. This sequence joins TRBV5-1 and TRBJ2-1; 7 bases match TRBD2. Written as DNA, the CDR3 is TGCGCCAGCAGCTCCCAAGGCGGGAGAGAGGGTGAGCAGTTCTTC. This sequence encodes CASSSQGGREGEQFF.